This TCR beta chain stems from a study of blood T cell repertoires in COVID-19. Sequencing used immunoSEQ multiplex PCR; TCRdb keeps in-frame clones, though not all of them. The sample contains about 200,000 clones, about 78% of which appear only once. The V gene's germline CDR1 is LGHDT and CDR2 YNNKEL (reference sequence). Deletions cut 1 base from V and 3 bases from J, with 7 bases between. CDR3 size: 15 residues. This clone was seen only a few times. The V call is TRBV3-1 (or the pseudogene TRBV3-2), the J call TRBJ2-6, with D perhaps matching TRBD1 (5 bases). This TCR was recovered from a woman in her seventies with acute or convalescent COVID-19. Source material: peripheral blood. The CDR3, as DNA: TGTGCCAGCAGCCAAGGACAGATTGGGGCCAACGTCCTGACTTTC. It specifies CASSQGQIGANVLTF.